The TCR beta chain under discussion was sequenced for a study of blood T cell repertoires in COVID-19. Study as a whole: The origin of the acute and convalescent COVID-19 samples was the United States, Italy and Spain. T cells, B-cell-depleted T cells, or PBMCs supplied cDNA or gDNA.

This clone has only a few counts. The CDR3 has 13 residues. Germline values: CDR1 WNHNN, CDR2 SYGVQD (reference sequence). The trim removed 9 bases at V and 3 bases at J, leaving 8 bases unmatched. Original data processing: Amplification with reference gene primers provided the estimates of nucleated cell counts. The method was immunoSEQ multiplex PCR; TCRdb's version includes in-frame clones alone and lacks a portion of them. The V and J calls and the clone size are those of that table, but D and trimming were determined from the DNA. Of 150,000 or so clones detected, more than 75% appear once; the ten largest clones hold 15% to 20%.

The gene calls are TRBV10-1 and TRBJ2-7; 7 bases align to TRBD2. Sequencing was done on a sample of peripheral blood. The source is a man aged 60 to 75 with active or convalescent COVID-19. DNA for the CDR3: TGCGCCAGTGGGGCAGCGGGGAGCTACGAGCAGTACTTC. Residues: CASGAAGSYEQYF.